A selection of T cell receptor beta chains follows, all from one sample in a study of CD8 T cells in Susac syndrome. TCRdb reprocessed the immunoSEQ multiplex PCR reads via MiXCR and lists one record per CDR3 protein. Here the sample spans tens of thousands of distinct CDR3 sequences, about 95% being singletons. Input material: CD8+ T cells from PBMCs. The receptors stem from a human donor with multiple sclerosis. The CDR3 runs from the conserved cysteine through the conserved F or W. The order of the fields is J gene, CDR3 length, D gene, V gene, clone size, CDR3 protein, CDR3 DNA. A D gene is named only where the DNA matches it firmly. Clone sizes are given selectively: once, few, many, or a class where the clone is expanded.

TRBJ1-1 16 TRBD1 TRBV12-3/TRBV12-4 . CASSSGQGVEDTEAFF TGTGCCAGCAGTTCCGGACAGGGGGTTGAGGACACTGAAGCTTTCTTT
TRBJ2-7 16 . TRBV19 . CASSPGQDWGAYEQYF TGTGCCAGTAGTCCTGGACAGGACTGGGGGGCCTACGAGCAGTACTTC
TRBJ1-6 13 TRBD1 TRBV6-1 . CASWTGSGSPLHF TGTGCCAGCTGGACAGGGAGCGGTTCACCCCTCCACTTT
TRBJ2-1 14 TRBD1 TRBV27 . CASSWGTGGNEQFF TGTGCCAGCAGTTGGGGGACAGGGGGCAATGAGCAGTTCTTC
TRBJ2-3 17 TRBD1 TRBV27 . CASSSRTGTGSTDTQYF TGTGCCAGCAGTAGCCGGACCGGGACAGGGAGCACAGATACGCAGTATTTT
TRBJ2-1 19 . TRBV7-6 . CASSKGDLLASSSYNEQFF TGTGCCAGCAGCAAGGGGGACTTACTAGCTTCGAGCTCCTACAATGAGCAGTTCTTC
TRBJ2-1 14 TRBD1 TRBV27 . CASSPAYQGDEQFF TGTGCCAGCAGTCCGGCCTACCAGGGGGATGAGCAGTTCTTC
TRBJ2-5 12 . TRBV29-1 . CSVGTRGETQYF TGCAGCGTAGGTACTAGGGGAGAGACCCAGTACTTC
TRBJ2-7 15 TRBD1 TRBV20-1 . CSASEERGPAYEQYF TGCAGTGCTAGTGAAGAAAGGGGGCCGGCCTACGAGCAGTACTTC
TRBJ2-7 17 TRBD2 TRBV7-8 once CASSFHSTSGEHYEQYF TGTGCCAGCAGCTTTCATTCGACTAGCGGGGAACACTACGAGCAGTACTTC
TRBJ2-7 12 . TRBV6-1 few CASSPTSYEQYF TGTGCCAGCAGTCCTACCTCCTACGAGCAGTACTTC
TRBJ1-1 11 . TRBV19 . CASRGRGEAFF TGTGCCAGTAGGGGCAGGGGTGAAGCTTTCTTT
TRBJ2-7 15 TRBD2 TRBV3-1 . CASSSPASGRYEQYF TGTGCCAGCAGTTCCCCGGCTAGCGGGAGGTACGAGCAGTACTTC
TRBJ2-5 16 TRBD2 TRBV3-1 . CASSQEGLDPRETQYF TGTGCCAGCAGCCAAGAGGGACTAGACCCCCGGGAGACCCAGTACTTC
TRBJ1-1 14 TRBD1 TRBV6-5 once CASSYTGQHTEAFF TGTGCCAGCAGTTACACGGGACAGCACACTGAAGCTTTCTTT
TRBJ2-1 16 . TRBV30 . CAWSKIQGGAGNEQFF TGTGCCTGGAGTAAAATCCAGGGGGGGGCCGGAAATGAGCAGTTCTTC
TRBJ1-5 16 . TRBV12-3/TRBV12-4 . CASSLFHSYSNQPQHF TGTGCCAGCAGTTTATTTCACAGTTATAGCAATCAGCCCCAGCATTTT
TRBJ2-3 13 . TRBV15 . CATTGEGTDTQYF TGTGCCACGACGGGAGAGGGCACAGATACGCAGTATTTT
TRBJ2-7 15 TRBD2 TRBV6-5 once CASSSDGLAGNEQYF TGTGCCAGCAGTTCCGATGGACTAGCGGGAAACGAGCAGTACTTC
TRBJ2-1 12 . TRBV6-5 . CASSTNKGEQFF TGTGCCAGCAGTACGAACAAGGGTGAGCAGTTCTTC